This T cell receptor (beta chain) was found in a study of blood T cell repertoires in COVID-19. Study information: The analysed material was cDNA or gDNA that came from T cells, B-cell-depleted T cells, or PBMCs.

Germline values: CDR1 SNHLY, CDR2 FYNNEI. The CDR3 has 14 amino acids. V lost 3 bases, J lost 7 bases, and 12 bases lay in between. This table comes from immunoSEQ multiplex PCR, and its TCRdb copy is limited to in-frame clones, with some not included. In the table there are a few hundred thousand clones, over 75% of which are singletons. The origin of this receptor is a man aged 45-65 years with active or convalescent COVID-19. The gene calls are TRBV2 and TRBJ1-4, with D uncertain. Sequenced: peripheral blood. CDR3 loop: CASSEPGVGEKLFF. The CDR3 coding sequence is TGTGCCAGCAGTGAGCCCGGGGTTGGTGAAAAACTGTTTTTT.